The 21 T cell receptor beta chains given below trace back to one sample, sequenced in a study of identical twins. From the 5' RACE reads, TCRdb called clonotypes with MiXCR, one entry per CDR3 protein. The sample carries about 530,000 distinct CDR3 sequences, approximately 20% recorded once. The same data also contributed to another study, on yellow fever vaccine responses in identical twins.

The sequenced sample consisted of CD4+ T cells sorted from blood. These receptors came from a woman under 30 in good health.

The V and J genes are TRBV12-3 or TRBV12-4 and TRBJ2-7; D is perhaps TRBD1 or TRBD2 (5 bases each). The CDR3 runs to 15 residues. Between the trimmed V and J ends, which lost 6 bases and 1 base, there was a span of 16 bases. CDR3: CASSPIQGASYEQYF. CDR3 coding DNA: TGTGCCAGCAGCCCGATCCAGGGAGCTTCCTACGAGCAGTACTTC.

The chain combines TRBV20-1 with TRBJ2-3; no firm D call. The CDR3 spans 13 residues. Trimming removed 0 bases from V and 4 bases from J, with 8 bases in between. Germline CDR1 is DFQATT and CDR2 is SNEGSKA (reference sequence). DNA for the CDR3: TGCAGTGCTAGAGATTTCCGAGCAGATACGCAGTATTTT. Amino acid sequence: CSARDFRADTQYF.

This clonotype occurred a few times. The chain couples TRBV6-2 or TRBV6-3 to TRBJ2-1; maybe TRBD2 (6 bases). Per germline, CDR1 MNHEY and CDR2 SVGEGT. V lost 7 bases and J lost 9, with 13 bases in between. The CDR3 is 12 amino acids. CDR3 amino acids: CASIGTPPEQFF. The CDR3, as DNA: TGTGCCAGCATTGGGACTCCGCCTGAGCAGTTCTTC.

The chain is built from TRBV20-1 and TRBJ2-5, with D possibly being TRBD2 (5 bases). The CDR3 is 14 residues long. Germline V gene data show CDR1 as DFQATT and CDR2 as SNEGSKA (reference sequence). V lost 0 bases and J lost 5, with 13 bases in between. This chain's CDR3 is CSARDREGRETQYF. The CDR3 nucleotides read TGCAGTGCTAGAGATCGCGAGGGTAGGGAGACCCAGTACTTC.

The chain employs TRBV2 and TRBJ2-1; no definite D call. Trimming pared 8 bases from V and 2 bases from J, leaving 16 bases between. The length of the CDR3 is 15 residues. The germline CDR1 and CDR2 sequences are SNHLY and FYNNEI. The CDR3 reads CASRNEANPYNEQFF. In nucleotides, the CDR3 is TGTGCCAGCCGGAATGAGGCAAACCCCTACAATGAGCAGTTCTTC.

The gene calls are TRBV15 and TRBJ1-2; possibly TRBD1 for D (5 bases). V was clipped by 6 bases and J by 0 bases, with 8 bases between them. Germline CDR1 is LNHNV and CDR2 is YYDKDF (reference sequence). The CDR3 consists of 13 residues. The DNA for the CDR3 is TGTGCCACCAGTACAGGAGCTAACTATGGCTACACCTTC. Its protein product is CATSTGANYGYTF.

This chain links TRBV3-1 with TRBJ2-1; TRBD2 aligns across 7 bases. The CDR3 totals 11 residues. Unmatched junction bases numbered 0, after V lost 1 base and J lost 12 bases. The germline gives CDR1 LGHDT, CDR2 YNNKEL (reference sequence). The CDR3 bases are TGTGCCAGCAGCCAAGCGGGGGGGCAGTTCTTC. Protein product: CASSQAGGQFF.

The rearrangement uses TRBV12-5 and TRBJ2-4; 11 bases align to TRBD2. CDR3 length: 19 amino acids. The V gene end was trimmed by 5 bases and the J gene end by 3 bases; junction bases not matched to a gene: 15. Germline CDR1 LGHNT, CDR2 FRNRAP. In nucleotides, the CDR3 is TGTGCTAGTGGTAGATCCGGGACTAGCGGCCATGGGGGCAAAAACATTCAGTACTTC. Residues: CASGRSGTSGHGGKNIQYF.

The chain couples TRBV10-3 to TRBJ1-2, with D uncertain. V lost 2 bases to trimming and J lost 8 bases, with 9 bases between them. The length of the CDR3 is 12 residues. Germline values: CDR1 ENHRY, CDR2 SYGVKD. The DNA of the CDR3 is TGTGCCATCAGTGAGCGGAACGGAGGCTACACCTTC. Amino acid sequence: CAISERNGGYTF.

This clonotype came up a few times. The chain links TRBV7-9 to TRBJ2-1; TRBD2 might be the D (6 bases). The CDR3 is 16 residues long. Germline CDR1 is SEHNR and CDR2 is FQNEAQ (reference sequence). V was trimmed by 5 bases and J by 5 bases, leaving 19 bases between them. This chain's CDR3 is CASSPIPGAGNNEQFF. In DNA form, the CDR3 reads TGTGCCAGCAGCCCCATTCCGGGAGCTGGTAACAATGAGCAGTTCTTC.

This clonotype was counted between two and nine times. The V call is TRBV7-9, the J call TRBJ2-2; D gene uncertain. The CDR3 spans 10 residues. V shed 7 bases and J shed 9 bases, with 6 bases lying between them. Germline V CDR1 and CDR2: SEHNR, FQNEAQ (reference sequence). CDR3 sequence (DNA): TGTGCCAGCAACAACCGGGAGCTGTTTTTT. This encodes CASNNRELFF.

This clonotype came up a few times. The chain couples TRBV10-3 to TRBJ2-1, with D possibly being TRBD2 (7 bases). Germline lookup yields CDR1 ENHRY and CDR2 SYGVKD. With 11 bases removed from V and 7 bases from J, the gap between germline ends came to 24 bases. The CDR3 extends over 15 amino acids. The CDR3 region is CAATGRGGLYNEQFF. DNA of the CDR3: TGTGCCGCAACAGGGCGCGGGGGCCTGTATAATGAGCAGTTCTTC.

The chain combines TRBV12-3 or TRBV12-4 with TRBJ2-3; the match to TRBD1 covers 9 bases. Trimming removed 6 bases from V and 7 bases from J; junction bases left unmatched: 8. This CDR3 is 14 amino acids long. The CDR3: CASSPGTGLNTQYF. Here the CDR3 DNA reads TGTGCCAGCAGCCCTGGGACAGGGCTAAATACGCAGTATTTT.

The V call is TRBV4-2, the J call TRBJ2-2; D is ambiguous. V lost 1 base and J lost 4, with 7 bases in between. There are 14 residues in the CDR3. From germline, CDR1 is LGHNA and CDR2 YNFKEQ. The CDR3 DNA follows: TGTGCCAGCAGCCAAGGGCTGGGCACCGGGGAGCTGTTTTTT. Translating gives CASSQGLGTGELFF.

The chain has TRBV4-1 and TRBJ2-3; TRBD2 matches at 11 bases. Germline V CDR1 and CDR2: MGHRA, YSYEKL. The junction had 10 bases not matched to a gene; V was cut back by 0 bases and J by 5 bases. This CDR3 spans 18 amino acids. CDR3 amino acids: CASSQDWPSGGRRDTQYF. The CDR3 bases are TGCGCCAGCAGCCAAGATTGGCCTAGCGGGGGGAGGAGAGATACGCAGTATTTT.

This clonotype was detected only a few times. The rearrangement joins TRBV7-2 to TRBJ1-2; perhaps TRBD1 as D (6 bases). The germline CDR1 and CDR2 sequences are SGHTA and FQGNSA. This CDR3 is 15 amino acids long. Trimming removed 0 bases at V and 1 base at J, with 9 bases between. The CDR3 loop is CASSLAGGSNYGYTF. The CDR3 DNA sequence: TGTGCCAGCAGCTTAGCCGGGGGCAGTAACTATGGCTACACCTTC.

This clonotype was found a few times. V is TRBV12-3 or TRBV12-4 and J is TRBJ2-7, with a weak D call TRBD2 (5 bases). V was trimmed by 3 bases and J by 3 bases, leaving 9 bases between them. CDR3 length: 13 amino acids. CDR3 nucleotides: TGTGCCAGCAGTTTTTGGACTGGCTACGAGCAGTACTTC. The encoded protein is CASSFWTGYEQYF.

This chain joins TRBV29-1 and TRBJ1-2; a possible D gene is TRBD1 (6 bases). This CDR3 has 14 amino acids. The germline CDR1 and CDR2 sequences are SQVTM and ANQGSEA. V lost 5 bases, J lost 4 bases, and 17 bases lay in between. CDR3: CSVQQGVGLYGYTF. The CDR3 region has the DNA TGCAGCGTTCAACAGGGTGTGGGTCTCTATGGCTACACCTTC.

The gene calls are TRBV15 and TRBJ2-2, with D perhaps TRBD2 (7 bases). This CDR3 comprises 14 residues. Germline assignment: CDR1 LNHNV and CDR2 YYDKDF (reference sequence). V dropped 6 bases and J dropped 5 bases, with 13 bases sitting between them. The CDR3 DNA follows: TGTGCCACCAGGGGGGGGGCGGAGACCGGGGAGCTGTTTTTT. Its protein product is CATRGGAETGELFF. Together with reference TRBV15 and TRBJ2-2, the CDR3 gives the full variable domain: DAMVIQNPRYQVTQFGKPVTLSCSQTLNHNVMYWYQQKSSQAPKLLFHYYDKDFNNEADTPDNFQSRRPNTSFCFLDIRSPGLGDTAMYLCATRGGAETGELFFGEGSRLTVL.

The gene calls are TRBV12-3 or TRBV12-4 and TRBJ2-7; D might be TRBD1 or TRBD2, each matching 5 bases. The CDR3 has 14 amino acids. V dropped 6 bases and J dropped 6 bases, with 18 bases sitting between them. In DNA form, the CDR3 reads TGTGCCAGCAGCCACGGGTCGGGACGGACCGAGCAGTACTTC. Translating it yields CASSHGSGRTEQYF.

The chain joins TRBV7-2 to TRBJ2-7; D remains unclear. This CDR3 contains 13 residues. Trimming took 2 bases from V and 5 from J, leaving 10 bases between them. The V gene's germline CDR1 is SGHTA and CDR2 FQGNSA. The CDR3 DNA follows: TGTGCCAGCAGCTTAAATAACCTTAACGAGCAGTACTTC. This encodes CASSLNNLNEQYF.